Below, 6 T cell receptor beta chains from the same sample are listed, as sequenced in a study of Graves' ophthalmopathy and Graves' hyperthyroidism. Investigators amplified TCR beta CDR3 regions from RNA transcripts. Amplification began with first-round RT-PCR using HTBI primers, then second-round multiplex PCR was performed. TCRdb recomputed calls from the multiplex PCR reads with MiXCR, one row per CDR3 protein. The sample holds hundreds of thousands of distinct CDR3 sequences, 45% seen once. Sequenced material: peripheral blood. Receptor source: an adult man with Graves' ophthalmopathy.

In its sample, this clonotype was seen a few times. The rearrangement links TRBV12-3 or TRBV12-4 to TRBJ1-2; D perhaps matches TRBD1 (5 bases). This CDR3 is built from 13 residues. With 1 base removed from V and 3 bases from J, the gap between germline ends came to 6 bases. The CDR3, as DNA: TGTGCCAGCAGTTTAGAAGGGGACTATGGCTACACCTTC. Protein sequence: CASSLEGDYGYTF.

The CDR3 coding sequence is TGCAGTGCTAGGGCTAGGGAGCAGGGAAGCTACGAGCAGTACTTC. Translation gives CSARAREQGSYEQYF. This chain uses TRBV20-1 with TRBJ2-7; either TRBD1 or TRBD2 may supply D (5 bases each). Germline lookup yields CDR1 DFQATT and CDR2 SNEGSKA (reference sequence). The length of the CDR3 is 15 residues. The V gene lost 3 bases and the J gene lost 3 bases, with 18 bases spanning the gap.

Concerning this clonotype itself: Its ends do not fully match the called genes, so a read error is possible. The rearrangement joins TRBV10-3 to TRBJ1-6; TRBD1 might be the D (6 bases). The CDR3 totals 15 residues. The germline CDR1 and CDR2 sequences are ENHRY and SYGVKD. The CDR3 bases are TGTGCCAGCAGTCCACTCAGGGGTTCTTATTCACCCCTCCACTTT. Translated: CASSPLRGSYSPLHF.

This chain joins TRBV12-3 or TRBV12-4 and TRBJ1-4; D unclear. This CDR3 has 13 amino acids. Trimming shortened V by 2 bases and J by 8 bases, and 9 bases separated the two germline ends. In nucleotides, the CDR3 is TGTGCCAGCAGTTTATCAGGACGGGAAAAACTGTTTTTT. Encoded protein: CASSLSGREKLFF.

The chain links TRBV19 to TRBJ1-1; TRBD1 matches 7 bases. This CDR3 has 15 residues. Germline V gene sequence: CDR1 LNHDA, CDR2 SQIVND (reference sequence). The trim removed 9 bases at V and 6 bases at J, leaving 16 bases unmatched. CDR3 DNA: TGTGCCAGCAGCTTGGAGGAGGGGGCTTTGTCTGAAGCTTTCTTT. Its protein is CASSLEEGALSEAFF.

Only one count was recorded for this clonotype. V gene TRBV29-1 combines with J gene TRBJ2-7; 7 bases are shared with TRBD2. The CDR3 is made up of 11 amino acids. The trim removed 8 bases at V and 6 bases at J, leaving 7 bases unmatched. CDR1 SQVTM and CDR2 ANQGSEA come from the germline V gene. The CDR3 is CSLAAGGEQYF. CDR3 sequence (DNA): TGCAGCCTAGCGGCAGGCGGCGAGCAGTACTTC.